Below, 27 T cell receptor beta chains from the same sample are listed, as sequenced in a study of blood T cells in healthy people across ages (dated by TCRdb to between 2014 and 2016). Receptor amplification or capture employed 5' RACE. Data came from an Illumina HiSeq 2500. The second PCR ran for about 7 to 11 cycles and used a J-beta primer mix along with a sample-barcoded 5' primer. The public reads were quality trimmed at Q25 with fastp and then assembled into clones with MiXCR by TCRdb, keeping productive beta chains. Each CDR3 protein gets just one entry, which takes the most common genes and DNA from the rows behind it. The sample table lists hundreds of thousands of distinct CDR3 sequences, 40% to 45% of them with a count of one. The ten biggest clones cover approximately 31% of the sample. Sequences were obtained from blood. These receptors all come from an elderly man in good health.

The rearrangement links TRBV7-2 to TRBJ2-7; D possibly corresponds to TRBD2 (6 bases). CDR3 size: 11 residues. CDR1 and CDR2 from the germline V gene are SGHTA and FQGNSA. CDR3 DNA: TGTGCGGGGGGTGAGTCCTACGAGCAGTACTTC. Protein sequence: CAGGESYEQYF.

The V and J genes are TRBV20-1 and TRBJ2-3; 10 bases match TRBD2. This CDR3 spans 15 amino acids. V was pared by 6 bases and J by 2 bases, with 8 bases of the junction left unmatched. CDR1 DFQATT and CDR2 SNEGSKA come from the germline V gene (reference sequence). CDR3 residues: CSARRTSGNTDTQYF. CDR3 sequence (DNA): TGCAGTGCCCGTCGGACTAGCGGCAACACAGATACGCAGTATTTT.

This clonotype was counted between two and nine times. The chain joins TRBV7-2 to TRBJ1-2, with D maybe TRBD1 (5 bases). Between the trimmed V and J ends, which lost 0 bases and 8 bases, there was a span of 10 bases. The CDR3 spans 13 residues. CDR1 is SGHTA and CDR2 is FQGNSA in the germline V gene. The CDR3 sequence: CASSLAQGGGYTF. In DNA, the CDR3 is TGTGCCAGCAGCTTAGCCCAGGGTGGAGGCTACACCTTC.

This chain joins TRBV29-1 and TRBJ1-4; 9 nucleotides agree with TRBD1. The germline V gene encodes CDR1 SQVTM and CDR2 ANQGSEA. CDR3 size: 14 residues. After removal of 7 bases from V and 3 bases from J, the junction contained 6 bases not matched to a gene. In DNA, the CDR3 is TGCAGCGCACAGGGGGCGGTGGCTAATGAAAAACTGTTTTTT. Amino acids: CSAQGAVANEKLFF.

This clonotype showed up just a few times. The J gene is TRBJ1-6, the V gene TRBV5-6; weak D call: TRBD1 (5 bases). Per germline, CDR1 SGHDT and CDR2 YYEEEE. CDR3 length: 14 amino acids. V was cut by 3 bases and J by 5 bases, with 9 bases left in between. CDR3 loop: CASSSTVNNSPLHF. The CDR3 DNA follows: TGTGCCAGCAGCTCGACAGTAAATAATTCACCCCTCCACTTT.

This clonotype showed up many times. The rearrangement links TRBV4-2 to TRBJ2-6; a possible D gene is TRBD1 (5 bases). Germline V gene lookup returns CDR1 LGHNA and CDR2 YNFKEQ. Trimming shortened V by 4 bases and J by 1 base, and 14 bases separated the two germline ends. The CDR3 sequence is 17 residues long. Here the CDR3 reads CASSRPPTGSGANVLTF. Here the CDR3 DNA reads TGTGCCAGCAGCCGTCCCCCAACAGGTTCTGGGGCCAACGTCCTGACTTTC.

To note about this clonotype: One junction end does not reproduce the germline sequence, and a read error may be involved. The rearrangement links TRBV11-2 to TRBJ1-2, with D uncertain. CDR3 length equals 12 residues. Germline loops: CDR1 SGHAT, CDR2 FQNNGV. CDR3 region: CASSSDGYGCTF. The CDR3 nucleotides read TGTGCCAGCAGCTCGGACGGCTATGGCTGCACCTTC. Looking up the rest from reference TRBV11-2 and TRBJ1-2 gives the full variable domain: EAGVAQSPRYKIIEKRQSVAFWCNPISGHATLYWYQQILGQGPKLLIQFQNNGVVDDSQLPKDRFSAERLKGVDSTLKIQPAKLEDSAVYLCASSSDGYGCTFGSGTRLTVV.

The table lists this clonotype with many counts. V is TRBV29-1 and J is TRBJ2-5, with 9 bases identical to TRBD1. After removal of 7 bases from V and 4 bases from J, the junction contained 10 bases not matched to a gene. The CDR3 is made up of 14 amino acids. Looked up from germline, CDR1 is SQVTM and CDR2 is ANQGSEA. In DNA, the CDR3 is TGCAGCGGTGCACAGGGGGCGCGATCAGAGACCCAGTACTTC. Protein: CSGAQGARSETQYF.

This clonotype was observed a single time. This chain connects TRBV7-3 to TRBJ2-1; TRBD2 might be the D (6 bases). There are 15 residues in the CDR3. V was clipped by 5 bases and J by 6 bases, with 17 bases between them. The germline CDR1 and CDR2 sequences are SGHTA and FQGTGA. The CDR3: CASSKVAGPLNEQFF. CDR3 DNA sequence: TGTGCCAGCAGCAAAGTGGCGGGGCCCCTCAATGAGCAGTTCTTC.

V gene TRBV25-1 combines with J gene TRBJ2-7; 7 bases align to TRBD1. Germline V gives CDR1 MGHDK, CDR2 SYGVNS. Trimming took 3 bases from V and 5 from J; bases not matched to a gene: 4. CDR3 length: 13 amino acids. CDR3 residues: CASSDQGEHEQYF. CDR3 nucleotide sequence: TGTGCCAGCAGTGATCAGGGGGAACACGAGCAGTACTTC.

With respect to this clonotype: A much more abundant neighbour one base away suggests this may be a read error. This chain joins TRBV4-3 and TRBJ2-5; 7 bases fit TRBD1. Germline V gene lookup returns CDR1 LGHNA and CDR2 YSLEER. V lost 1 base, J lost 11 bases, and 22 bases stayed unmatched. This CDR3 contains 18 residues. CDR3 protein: CASSQVNPRDSEYNEQYF. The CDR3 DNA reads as TGCGCCAGCAGCCAAGTAAACCCCCGGGACAGCGAATACAATGAGCAGTACTTC.

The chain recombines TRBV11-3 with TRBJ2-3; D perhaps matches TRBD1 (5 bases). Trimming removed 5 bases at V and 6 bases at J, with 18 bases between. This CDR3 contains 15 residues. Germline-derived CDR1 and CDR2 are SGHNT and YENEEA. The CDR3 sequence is CASSPEDSSIDTQYF. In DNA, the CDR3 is TGTGCCAGCAGCCCCGAAGACAGCTCCATTGATACGCAGTATTTT.

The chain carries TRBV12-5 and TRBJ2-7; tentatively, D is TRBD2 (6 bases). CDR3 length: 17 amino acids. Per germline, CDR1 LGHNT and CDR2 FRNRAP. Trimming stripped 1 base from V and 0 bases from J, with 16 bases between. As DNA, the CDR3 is TGTGCTAGTGGTTTGGCGACGGGCGGGATAACCTCCTACGAGCAGTACTTC. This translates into CASGLATGGITSYEQYF.

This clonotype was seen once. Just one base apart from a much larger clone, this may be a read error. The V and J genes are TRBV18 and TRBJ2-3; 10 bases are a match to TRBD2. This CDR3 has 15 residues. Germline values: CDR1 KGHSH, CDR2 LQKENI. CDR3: CVSSLRTSGADTQYF. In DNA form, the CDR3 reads TGTGTCAGCTCACTGAGGACTAGCGGCGCAGATACGCAGTATTTT.

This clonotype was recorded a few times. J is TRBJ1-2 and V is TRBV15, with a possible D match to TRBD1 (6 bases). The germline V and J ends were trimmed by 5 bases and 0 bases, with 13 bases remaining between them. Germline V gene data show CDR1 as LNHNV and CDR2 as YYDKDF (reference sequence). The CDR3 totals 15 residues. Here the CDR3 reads CATSSYRVTNYGYTF. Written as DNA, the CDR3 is TGTGCCACCAGCTCCTACAGGGTTACTAACTATGGCTACACCTTC.

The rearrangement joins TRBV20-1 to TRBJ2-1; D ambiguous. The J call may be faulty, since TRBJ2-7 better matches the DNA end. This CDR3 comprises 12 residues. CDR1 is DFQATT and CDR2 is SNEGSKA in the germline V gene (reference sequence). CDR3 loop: CSAEVSYNEQYF. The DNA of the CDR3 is TGCAGTGCAGAGGTTTCCTACAATGAGCAGTACTTC.

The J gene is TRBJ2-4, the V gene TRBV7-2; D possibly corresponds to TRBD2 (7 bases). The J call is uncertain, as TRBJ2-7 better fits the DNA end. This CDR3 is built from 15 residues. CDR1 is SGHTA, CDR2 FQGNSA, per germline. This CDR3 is CASTRGGGEAYEQYF. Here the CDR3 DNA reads TGTGCCAGCACAAGAGGGGGAGGGGAAGCCTACGAGCAGTACTTC.

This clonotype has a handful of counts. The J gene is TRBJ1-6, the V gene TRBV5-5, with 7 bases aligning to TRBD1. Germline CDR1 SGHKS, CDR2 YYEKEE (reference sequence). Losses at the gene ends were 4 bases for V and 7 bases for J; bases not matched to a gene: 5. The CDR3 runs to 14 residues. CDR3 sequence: CASSPRGQNSPLHF. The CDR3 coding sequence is TGTGCCAGCAGCCCTAGGGGGCAAAATTCACCCCTCCACTTT.

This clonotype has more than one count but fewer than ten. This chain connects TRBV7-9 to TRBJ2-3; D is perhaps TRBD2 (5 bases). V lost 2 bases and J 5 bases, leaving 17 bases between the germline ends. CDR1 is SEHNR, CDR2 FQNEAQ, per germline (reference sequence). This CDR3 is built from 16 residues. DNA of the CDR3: TGTGCCAGCAGCTTAATCCCGGGATCCGCCGGAGATACGCAGTATTTT. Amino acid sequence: CASSLIPGSAGDTQYF.

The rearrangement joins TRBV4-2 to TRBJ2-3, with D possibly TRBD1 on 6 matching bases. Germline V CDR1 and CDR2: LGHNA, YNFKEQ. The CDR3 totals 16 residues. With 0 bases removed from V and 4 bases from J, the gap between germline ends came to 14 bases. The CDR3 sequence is CASSQDDGRGPDTQYF. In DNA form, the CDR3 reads TGTGCCAGCAGCCAAGATGATGGCAGGGGTCCAGATACGCAGTATTTT.

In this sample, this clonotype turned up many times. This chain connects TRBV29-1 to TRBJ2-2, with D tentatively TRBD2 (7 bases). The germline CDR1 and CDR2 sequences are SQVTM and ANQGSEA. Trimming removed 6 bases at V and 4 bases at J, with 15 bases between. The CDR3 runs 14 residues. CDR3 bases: TGCAGCGTCGTTAGGGGGGGACCCACCGGGGAGCTGTTTTTT. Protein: CSVVRGGPTGELFF.

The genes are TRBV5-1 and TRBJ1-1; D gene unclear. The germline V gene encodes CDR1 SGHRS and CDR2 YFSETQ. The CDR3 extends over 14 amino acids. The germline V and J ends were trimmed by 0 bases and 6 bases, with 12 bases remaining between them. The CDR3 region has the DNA TGCGCCAGCAGCTTGGATCGGGAGTTCGCTGAAGCTTTCTTT. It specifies CASSLDREFAEAFF.

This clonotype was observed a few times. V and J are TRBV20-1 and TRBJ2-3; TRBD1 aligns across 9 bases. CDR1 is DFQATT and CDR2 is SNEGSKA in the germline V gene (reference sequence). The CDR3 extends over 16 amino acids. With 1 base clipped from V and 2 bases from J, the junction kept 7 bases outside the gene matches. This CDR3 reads CSARGGTGTFTDTQYF. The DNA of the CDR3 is TGCAGTGCTAGAGGGGGGACAGGGACTTTCACAGATACGCAGTATTTT.

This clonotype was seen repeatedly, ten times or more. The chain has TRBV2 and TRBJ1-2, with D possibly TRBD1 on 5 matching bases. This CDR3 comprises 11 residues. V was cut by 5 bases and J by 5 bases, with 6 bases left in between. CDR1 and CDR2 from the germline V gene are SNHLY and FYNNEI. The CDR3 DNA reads TGTGCCAGCAGTCGACAGTATGGCTACACCTTC. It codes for CASSRQYGYTF.

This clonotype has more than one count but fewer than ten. For the CDR3, the DNA is TGCAGTGCAGAGTACACAGATACGCAGTATTTT. Translated: CSAEYTDTQYF. This rearrangement joins TRBV20-1 to TRBJ2-3; D remains ambiguous. Germline lookup yields CDR1 DFQATT and CDR2 SNEGSKA (reference sequence). V was pared by 6 bases and J by 2 bases, with 6 bases between. The CDR3 totals 11 residues.

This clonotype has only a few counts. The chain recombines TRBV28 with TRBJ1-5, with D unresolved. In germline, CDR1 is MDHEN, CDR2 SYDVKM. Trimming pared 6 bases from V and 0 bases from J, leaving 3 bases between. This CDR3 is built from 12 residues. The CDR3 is CASRDSNQPQHF. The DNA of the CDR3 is TGTGCCAGCAGGGATAGCAATCAGCCCCAGCATTTT.

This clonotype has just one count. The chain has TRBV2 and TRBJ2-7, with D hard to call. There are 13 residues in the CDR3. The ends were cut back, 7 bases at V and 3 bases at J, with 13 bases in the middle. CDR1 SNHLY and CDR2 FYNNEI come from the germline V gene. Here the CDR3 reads CASILGWGYEQYF. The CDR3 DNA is TGTGCCAGCATCCTGGGATGGGGCTACGAGCAGTACTTC.